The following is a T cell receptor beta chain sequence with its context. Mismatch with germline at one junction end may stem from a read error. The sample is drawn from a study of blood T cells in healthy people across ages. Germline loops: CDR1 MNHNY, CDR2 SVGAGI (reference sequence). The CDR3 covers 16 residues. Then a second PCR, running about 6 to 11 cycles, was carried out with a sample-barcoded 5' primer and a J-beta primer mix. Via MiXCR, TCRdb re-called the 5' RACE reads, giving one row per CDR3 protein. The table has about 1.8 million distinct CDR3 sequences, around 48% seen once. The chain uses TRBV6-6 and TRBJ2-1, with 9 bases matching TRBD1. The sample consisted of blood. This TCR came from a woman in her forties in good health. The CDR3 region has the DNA TGTGCCAGCAGTTCCCCCGGGACAGGGCCGTACAGTGAGCAGTTCTTC. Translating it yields CASSSPGTGPYSEQFF.